This T cell receptor (beta chain) was recovered during a study of cytomegalovirus exposure and HLA in healthy donors. Use of 60 Vbeta and 13 Jbeta primers characterized the PCR. Sequenced by immunoSEQ multiplex PCR; TCRdb stores in-frame clones only, minus some. The table shows around 130,000 clones, with over 75% occurring only once. Germline-derived CDR1 and CDR2 are ENHRY and SYGVKD. The length of the CDR3 is 16 residues. J lost 6 bases, V lost 0 bases, and 4 bases had no gene match. The chain has TRBV10-3 and TRBJ1-5; 11 nucleotides match TRBD1. Sequenced material: PBMCs. The receptor comes from a man between 40 and 49 years old in good health and CMV-seronegative. The CDR3 DNA follows: TGTGCCATCAGTGAGTCGGGACAGGGGGTAGGTCAGCCCCAGCATTTT. Its translation: CAISESGQGVGQPQHF.